These T cell receptor beta chains were read from a single sample in a study of human T cells and chemical hapten exposure. From the RACE reads, TCRdb called clonotypes with MiXCR, one entry per CDR3 protein. The sample consists of fewer than 400,000 distinct CDR3 sequences, under 8% of them appearing once. Material: whole blood, obtained in connection with sensitization to the hapten diphenylcyclopropenone (DPC). The receptors were sampled from a woman aged 18-29 years with alopecia areata. Some clones in this sample may be carry-over from other donors' samples. CDR3s leave out the opening cysteine and the closing phenylalanine or tryptophan. A D gene is named only where the DNA matches it firmly.

cdr3_length | j_call | d_call | v_call | cdr3_aa
12 | TRBJ2-2 | - | TRBV7-2 | ASSRGGNTGELF
13 | TRBJ2-5 | - | TRBV6-2/TRBV6-3 | ASTQFGGQREPQY
12 | TRBJ2-5 | - | TRBV5-1 | ASSPGGGEETQY
11 | TRBJ1-1 | TRBD1 | TRBV2 | ASSEQGVGKAF
11 | TRBJ1-5 | - | TRBV24-1 | ATAERSNQPQH
10 | TRBJ2-3 | - | TRBV20-1 | SANVVTDTQY
12 | TRBJ2-5 | TRBD2 | TRBV7-3 | ASSSLAGVETQY
13 | TRBJ2-3 | - | TRBV5-1 | ASSLGLSPTDTQY
15 | TRBJ1-5 | - | TRBV23-1 | ASSQGAAVSSNQPQH
13 | TRBJ2-3 | - | TRBV6-5 | ASSYSGRFTDTQY
13 | TRBJ2-5 | - | TRBV6-5 | ASSYYTDIQETQY
12 | TRBJ2-3 | - | TRBV7-9 | ASSVSTGTDTQY
13 | TRBJ1-2 | TRBD1 | TRBV6-5 | ASSTGTEINYGYT
16 | TRBJ2-3 | TRBD2 | TRBV5-1 | ASSLEVMSGGRSDTQY
12 | TRBJ2-1 | - | TRBV13 | ASSLFPEGNEQF
14 | TRBJ2-3 | TRBD2 | TRBV7-2 | ASSRRAGVSTDTQY
13 | TRBJ2-1 | TRBD2 | TRBV18 | ASHEGGAENNEQF
12 | TRBJ2-7 | - | TRBV7-9 | ASSSDRQYYEQY
18 | TRBJ2-3 | TRBD2 | TRBV4-2 | ASSPRMGTSGETSTDTQY
12 | TRBJ1-4 | - | TRBV4-1 | ASSQGTVNEKLF
13 | TRBJ2-1 | - | TRBV3-1 | ASNHGGVSYNEQF
13 | TRBJ1-6 | - | TRBV5-1 | ASSLDPGDNSPLH
13 | TRBJ1-2 | - | TRBV13 | ASSFPQGSLDGYT
14 | TRBJ2-2 | TRBD1 | TRBV7-9 | ASSSTPDRVTGELF
17 | TRBJ2-3 | TRBD2 | TRBV15 | ATSPLGGPGGYGTDTQY
15 | TRBJ2-3 | TRBD2 | TRBV28 | ASPPSGGALYTDTQY
15 | TRBJ2-3 | TRBD2 | TRBV12-3/TRBV12-4 | ASSFPPSRGGTDTQY
14 | TRBJ1-5 | - | TRBV20-1 | SARPWTEDSNQPQH
12 | TRBJ1-1 | - | TRBV12-5 | ANGLGGGGTEAF
13 | TRBJ1-2 | TRBD1 | TRBV6-6 | ASSPDRASRYGYT
15 | TRBJ1-1 | - | TRBV2 | ASSHELGTSWGTEAF
11 | TRBJ2-3 | - | TRBV29-1 | SADYGGTDTQY
15 | TRBJ2-3 | - | TRBV2 | ASSEFSRDTQADTQY
12 | TRBJ2-3 | TRBD2 | TRBV29-1 | SVRTSGGGDTQY
15 | TRBJ2-6 | - | TRBV7-9 | ASSLGQSHSGANVLT
12 | TRBJ2-1 | - | TRBV27 | ASSPPGAYNEQF
9 | TRBJ2-1 | - | TRBV3-1 | ASRGAGEQF
14 | TRBJ2-3 | - | TRBV19 | ASSGDGTPSVDTQY
14 | TRBJ2-3 | - | TRBV27 | ASSGGLGTLSDTQY
14 | TRBJ2-3 | - | TRBV14 | ASSQVASGAADTQY